These T cell receptor beta chains were read from a single sample in a study of cytomegalovirus exposure and HLA in healthy donors. Only in-frame clones appear in the TCRdb table, and some are missing; sequencing was by immunoSEQ multiplex PCR. The sample has about 260,000 clones, around four fifths seen once. Material: PBMCs. These receptors originate from a woman in her 40s in good health and CMV-seropositive. Both conserved end residues are part of each CDR3.

>TRBJ2-7|TRBV6-1
CASSESGTHHYEQYF
>TRBJ2-5|TRBV7-2
CASSLVGPYSGGKYETQYF
>TRBJ2-5|TRBV11-1
CASSFRRERETQYF
>TRBJ2-4|TRBV9
CASSVAGGADIQYF
>TRBJ1-2|TRBV28
CASKQGADYGYTF
>TRBJ2-1|TRBV2
CASRRGTSGNNEQFF
>TRBJ1-1|TRBV6-5
CASSPGGTEAFF
>TRBJ2-3|TRBV9
CASSVDRGTSGRLDTQYF
>TRBJ1-5|TRBV30
CAWSEGQWNQPQHF
>TRBJ2-3|TRBV5-1
CASSSWPSGGTDTQYF
>TRBJ1-1|TRBV5-6
CASSRPGGMNTEAFF
>TRBJ2-3|TRBV28
CASSFGGTDTQYF
>TRBJ1-2|TRBV11-3
CASSLIGQGTPLGYTF
>TRBJ2-7|TRBV5-6
CASSSDRGDYEQYF
>TRBJ1-1|TRBV7-2
CASREGLGEAFF
>TRBJ2-5|TRBV9
CASSDTVDQETQYF